This TCR beta chain comes out of a study of control samples from healthy donors and cancer patients. Sequencing was performed with immunoSEQ multiplex PCR; in TCRdb, only in-frame clones are kept and a portion is missing. This table holds 100,000 or so clones, about 90% found once. V lost 8 bases and J lost 4, with 12 bases in between. Germline assignment: CDR1 SNHLY and CDR2 FYNNEI. The CDR3 contains 12 residues. The V call is TRBV2, the J call TRBJ2-7; no clear D gene. Material for sequencing was blood. This receptor was taken from a woman in her late teens or twenties in good health. CDR3 sequence (DNA): TGTGCCAGCCTTGGGCTTCAATACGAGCAGTACTTC. This codes for CASLGLQYEQYF.